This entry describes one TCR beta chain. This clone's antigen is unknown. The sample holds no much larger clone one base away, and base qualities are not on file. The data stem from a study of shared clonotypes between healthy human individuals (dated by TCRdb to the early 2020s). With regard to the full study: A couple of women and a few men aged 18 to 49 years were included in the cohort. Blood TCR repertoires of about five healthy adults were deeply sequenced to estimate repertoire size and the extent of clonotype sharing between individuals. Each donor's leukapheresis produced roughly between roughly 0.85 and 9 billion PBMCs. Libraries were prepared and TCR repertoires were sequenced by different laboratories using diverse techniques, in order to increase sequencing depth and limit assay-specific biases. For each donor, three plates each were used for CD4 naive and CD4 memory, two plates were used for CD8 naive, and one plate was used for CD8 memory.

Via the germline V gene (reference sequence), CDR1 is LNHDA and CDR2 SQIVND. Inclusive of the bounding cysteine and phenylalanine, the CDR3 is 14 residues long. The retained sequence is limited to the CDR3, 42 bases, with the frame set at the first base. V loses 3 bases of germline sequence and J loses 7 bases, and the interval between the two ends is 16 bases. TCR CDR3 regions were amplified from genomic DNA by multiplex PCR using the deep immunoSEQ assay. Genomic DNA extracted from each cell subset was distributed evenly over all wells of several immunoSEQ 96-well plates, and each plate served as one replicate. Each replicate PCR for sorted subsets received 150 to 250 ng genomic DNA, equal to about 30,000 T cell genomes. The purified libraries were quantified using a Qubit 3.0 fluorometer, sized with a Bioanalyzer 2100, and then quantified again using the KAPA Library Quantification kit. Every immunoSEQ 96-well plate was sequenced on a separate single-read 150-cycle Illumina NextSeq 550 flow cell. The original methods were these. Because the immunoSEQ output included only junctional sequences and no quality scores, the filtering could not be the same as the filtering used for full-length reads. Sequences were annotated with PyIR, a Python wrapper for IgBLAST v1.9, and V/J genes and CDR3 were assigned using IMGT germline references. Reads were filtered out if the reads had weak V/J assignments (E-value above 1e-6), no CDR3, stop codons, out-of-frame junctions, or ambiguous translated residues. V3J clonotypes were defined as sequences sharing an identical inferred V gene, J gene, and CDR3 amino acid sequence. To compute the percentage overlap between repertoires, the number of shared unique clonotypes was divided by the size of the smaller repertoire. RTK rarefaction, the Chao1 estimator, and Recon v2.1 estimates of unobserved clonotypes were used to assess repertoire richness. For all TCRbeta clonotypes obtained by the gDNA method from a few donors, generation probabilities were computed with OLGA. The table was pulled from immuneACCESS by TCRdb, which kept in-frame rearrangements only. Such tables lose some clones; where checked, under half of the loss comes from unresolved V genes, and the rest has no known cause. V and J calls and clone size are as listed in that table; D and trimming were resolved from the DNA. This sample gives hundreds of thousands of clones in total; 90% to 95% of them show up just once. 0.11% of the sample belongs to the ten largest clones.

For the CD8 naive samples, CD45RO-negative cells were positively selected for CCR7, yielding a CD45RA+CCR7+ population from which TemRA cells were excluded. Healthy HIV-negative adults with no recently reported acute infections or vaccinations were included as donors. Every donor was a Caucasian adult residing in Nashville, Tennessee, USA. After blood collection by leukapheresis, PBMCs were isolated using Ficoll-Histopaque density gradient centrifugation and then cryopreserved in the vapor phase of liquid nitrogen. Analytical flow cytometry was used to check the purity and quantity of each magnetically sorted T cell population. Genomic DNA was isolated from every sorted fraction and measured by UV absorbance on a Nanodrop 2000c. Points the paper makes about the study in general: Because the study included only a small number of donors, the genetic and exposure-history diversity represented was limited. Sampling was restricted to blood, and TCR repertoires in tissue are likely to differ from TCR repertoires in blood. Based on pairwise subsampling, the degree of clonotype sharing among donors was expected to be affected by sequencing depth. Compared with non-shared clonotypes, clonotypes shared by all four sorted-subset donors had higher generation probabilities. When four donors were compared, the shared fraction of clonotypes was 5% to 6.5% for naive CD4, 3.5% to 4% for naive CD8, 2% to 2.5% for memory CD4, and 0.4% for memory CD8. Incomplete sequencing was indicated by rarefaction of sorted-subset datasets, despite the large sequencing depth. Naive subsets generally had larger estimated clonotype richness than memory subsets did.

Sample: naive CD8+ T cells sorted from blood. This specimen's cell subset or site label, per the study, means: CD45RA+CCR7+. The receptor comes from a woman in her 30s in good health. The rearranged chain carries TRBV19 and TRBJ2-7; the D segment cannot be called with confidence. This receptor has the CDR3 CASSMVPVGGEQYF. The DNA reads TGTGCCAGTAGTATGGTCCCTGTGGGTGGGGAGCAGTACTTC.